The sequence of this TCR beta chain was determined in a study of T cells expressing NK-cell markers (dated by TCRdb to about 2020). Concerning the study at large: In sorted CD3+CD56+NKG2C+, CD3+CD56+NKG2C- and CD3+CD56-NKG2C+ T-cell subsets from several donors, TCR beta-chain repertoires were profiled. Libraries were sequenced as 2 x 150 bp reads on Illumina HiSeq 2000/2500, MiSeq or NextSeq. The study sequenced eight donors, all healthy volunteers chosen at random: three men and five women. Seven of the eight sequenced donors were HCMV-seropositive and one was HCMV-seronegative.

HCMV-specific IgG was detected in serum with a commercial ELISA kit to determine HCMV serostatus. Peripheral blood mononuclear cells were isolated from blood by Ficoll density gradient centrifugation. Concerning this clonotype: The target of this receptor is not known.

Sequenced using an Illumina HiSeq 2000. The TCR beta cDNA libraries were made using 5'RACE template switching, a step that added both a universal primer site and unique molecular identifiers. Priming for cDNA synthesis came from the TCR beta constant segment, and two successive PCR amplification steps followed. Processing in the source paper ran as follows. MIGEC handled demultiplexing of the reads and grouping by UMI, while MiTCR was used to assemble and quantify clonotypes. To exclude erroneous sequences, only TCR cDNA sequences supported by at least two reads were retained. Downstream repertoire analysis used the tcR package, and clonotypes were matched across fractions by CDR3 nucleotide sequence plus V segment. Antigen specificity was annotated against VDJdb with VDJmatch, allowing one amino acid substitution in CDR3. Reprocessed by TCRdb, the reads give a single entry per CDR3 protein sequence, without DNA. V and J calls and clone size were set by TCRdb, not the authors. The sample has about 260,000 distinct CDR3 sequences on record. The ten largest clonotypes hold 4% to 5% of the sample.

The research as a whole found: In several donors, the dominant CD3+CD56+NKG2C+ clonotypes were found to rank among the top 10 CD8+ clonotypes and to make up about 1.0-7.5% of CD8+ T cells. Whether the expanded NKG2C-expressing T cell clones were specific for HCMV antigens remained unclear. Those dominant clonotypes were again the most abundant among CD3+CD56-NKG2C+ cells in a few donors, at about 25-60.1%.

The source of this sequence is a woman aged 18-70 years in good health. Sequences were obtained from blood T cells: a sorted CD56 or NKG2C T cell subset, CD4+ or CD8+ T cells, or bulk PBMC T cells (not recorded which).

The CDR3 corresponds to CASMRGRRETQYF. The chain links TRBV23-1 with TRBJ2-5; TCRdb outputs TRBD2, but without DNA this stays unchecked. Being an ORF, TRBV23-1 has a function that is uncertain. The CDR3 runs 13 residues from the cysteine to the phenylalanine. No DNA sequence is on record.